These 2 T cell receptor beta chains originate from one sample sequenced in a study of blood T cells in healthy people across ages. A sample-barcoded 5' primer and a J-beta primer mix were used in a second PCR of roughly 6 to 11 cycles. MiXCR, applied by TCRdb to the 5' RACE reads, yields one record per CDR3 protein. The sample has some 560,000 distinct CDR3 sequences, about 28% seen once. The data also belong to a second study, concerning T cells of mothers and their children.

Sequencing was carried out using blood. The origin of the receptors is a boy aged 2 to 10 in good health.

The rearrangement uses TRBV10-3 and TRBJ1-1; D is perhaps TRBD1 (5 bases). The CDR3 contains 16 residues. Germline V gene data show CDR1 as ENHRY and CDR2 as SYGVKD. V dropped 0 bases and J dropped 2 bases, with 13 bases sitting between them. The CDR3 region is CAISESKVGANTEAFF. CDR3 nucleotide sequence: TGTGCCATCAGTGAGTCGAAGGTTGGGGCTAACACTGAAGCTTTCTTT.

The chain is built from TRBV4-1 and TRBJ2-3, with 12 bases matching TRBD2. Per germline, CDR1 MGHRA and CDR2 YSYEKL. Unmatched junction bases numbered 3, after V lost 2 bases and J lost 6 bases. The CDR3 length is 15 residues. CDR3 DNA sequence: TGCGCCAGCAGCCAACCTAGCGGGGGGGCTGATACGCAGTATTTT. As protein: CASSQPSGGADTQYF.